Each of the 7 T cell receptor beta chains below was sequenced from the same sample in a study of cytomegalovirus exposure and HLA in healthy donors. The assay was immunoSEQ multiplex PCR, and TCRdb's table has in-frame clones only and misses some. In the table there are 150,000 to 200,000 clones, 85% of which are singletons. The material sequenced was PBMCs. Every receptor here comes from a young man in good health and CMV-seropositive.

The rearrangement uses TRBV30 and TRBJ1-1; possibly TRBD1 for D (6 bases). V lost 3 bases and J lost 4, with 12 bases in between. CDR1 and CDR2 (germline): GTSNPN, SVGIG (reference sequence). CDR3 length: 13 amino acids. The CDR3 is CAWRPTGITEAFF. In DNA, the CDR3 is TGTGCCTGGAGGCCAACAGGGATCACTGAAGCTTTCTTT.

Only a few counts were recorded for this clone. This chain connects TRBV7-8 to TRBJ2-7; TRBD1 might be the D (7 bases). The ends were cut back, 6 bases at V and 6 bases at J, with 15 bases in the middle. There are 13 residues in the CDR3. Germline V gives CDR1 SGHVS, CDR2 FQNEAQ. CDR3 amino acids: CASSQGEVREQYF. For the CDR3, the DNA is TGTGCCAGCAGTCAGGGGGAGGTTCGCGAGCAGTACTTC.

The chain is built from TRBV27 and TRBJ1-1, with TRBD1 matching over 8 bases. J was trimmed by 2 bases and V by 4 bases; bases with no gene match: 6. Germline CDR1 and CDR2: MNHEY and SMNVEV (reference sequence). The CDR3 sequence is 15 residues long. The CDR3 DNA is TGTGCCAGCAGTTCGACAGGGGTGTTTAACACTGAAGCTTTCTTT. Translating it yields CASSSTGVFNTEAFF.

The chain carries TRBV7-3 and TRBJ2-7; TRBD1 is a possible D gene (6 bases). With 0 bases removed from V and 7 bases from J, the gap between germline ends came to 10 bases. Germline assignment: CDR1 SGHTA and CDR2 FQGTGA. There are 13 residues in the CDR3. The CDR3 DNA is TGTGCCAGCAGCTTAACGAAGGGGGAGGAGCAGTACTTC. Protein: CASSLTKGEEQYF.

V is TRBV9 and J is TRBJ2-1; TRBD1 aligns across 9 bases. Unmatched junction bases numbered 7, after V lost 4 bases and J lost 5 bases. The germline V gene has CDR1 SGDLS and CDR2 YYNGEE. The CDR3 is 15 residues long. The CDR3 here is CASSRRDRDHNEQFF. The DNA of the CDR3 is TGTGCCAGCAGCCGCCGGGACAGGGACCACAATGAGCAGTTCTTC.

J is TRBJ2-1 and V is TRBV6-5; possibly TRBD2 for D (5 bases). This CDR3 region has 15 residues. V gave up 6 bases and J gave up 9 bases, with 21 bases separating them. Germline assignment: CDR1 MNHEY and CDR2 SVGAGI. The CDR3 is CASSPTRTSAAEQFF. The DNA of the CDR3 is TGTGCCAGCAGCCCTACCCGGACTTCGGCGGCTGAGCAGTTCTTC.

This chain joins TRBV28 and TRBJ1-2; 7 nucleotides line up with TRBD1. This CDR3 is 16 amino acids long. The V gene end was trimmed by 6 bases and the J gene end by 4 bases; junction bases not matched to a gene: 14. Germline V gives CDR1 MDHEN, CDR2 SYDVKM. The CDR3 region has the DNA TGTGCCAGCAGACCCCCAGGGCAGGGGGTGGTCTATGGCTACACCTTC. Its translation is CASRPPGQGVVYGYTF.